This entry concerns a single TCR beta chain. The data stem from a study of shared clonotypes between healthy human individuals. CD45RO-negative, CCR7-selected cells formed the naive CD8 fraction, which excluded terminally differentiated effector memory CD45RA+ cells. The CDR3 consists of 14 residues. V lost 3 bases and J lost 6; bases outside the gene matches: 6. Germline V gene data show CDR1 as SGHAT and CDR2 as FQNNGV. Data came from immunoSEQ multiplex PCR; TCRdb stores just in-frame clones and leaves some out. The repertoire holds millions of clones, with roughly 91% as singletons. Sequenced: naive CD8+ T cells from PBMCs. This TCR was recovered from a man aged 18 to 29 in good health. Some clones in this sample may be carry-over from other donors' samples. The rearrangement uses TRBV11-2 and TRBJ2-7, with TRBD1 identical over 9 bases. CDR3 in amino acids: CASSLGQGYGEQYF. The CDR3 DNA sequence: TGTGCCAGCAGCTTGGGACAGGGATATGGCGAGCAGTACTTC.